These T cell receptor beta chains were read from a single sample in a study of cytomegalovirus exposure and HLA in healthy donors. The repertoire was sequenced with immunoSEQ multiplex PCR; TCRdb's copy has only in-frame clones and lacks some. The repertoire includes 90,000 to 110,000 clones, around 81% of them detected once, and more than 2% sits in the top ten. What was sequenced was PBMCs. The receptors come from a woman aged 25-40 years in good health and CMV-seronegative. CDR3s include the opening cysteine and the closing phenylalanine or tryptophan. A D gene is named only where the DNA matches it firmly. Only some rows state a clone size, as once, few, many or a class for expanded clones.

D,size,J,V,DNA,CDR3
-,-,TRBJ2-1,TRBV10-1,TGCGCCAGCAGTGACTCGGAGCGGGCCTTATACAATGAGCAGTTCTTC,CASSDSERALYNEQFF
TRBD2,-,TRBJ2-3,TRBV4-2,TGTGCCAGCAGTCAGAAACCCGGGACTAGCGGTGGAGATACGCAGTATTTT,CASSQKPGTSGGDTQYF
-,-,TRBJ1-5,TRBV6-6,TGTGCCAGCAGTTGGCTTCCCCCCTCGATGGAGCCCCAGCATTTT,CASSWLPPSMEPQHF
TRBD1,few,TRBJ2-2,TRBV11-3,TGTGCCAGCAGCCCGGGACAGGGCCCCGGGGAGCTGTTTTTT,CASSPGQGPGELFF
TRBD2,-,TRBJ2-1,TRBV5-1,TGCGCCAGCAGCCCAAGGACTAGCGGCTACAATGAGCAGTTCTTC,CASSPRTSGYNEQFF
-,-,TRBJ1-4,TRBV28,-,CASSTSTGELREKLFF
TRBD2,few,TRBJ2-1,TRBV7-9,TGTGCCAGCACCCCCACGGGAGGGCCCTACAATGAGCAGTTCTTC,CASTPTGGPYNEQFF
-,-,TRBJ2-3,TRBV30,TGTGCCTGGAGTTTACTAGTTGTCGATACGCAGTATTTT,CAWSLLVVDTQYF
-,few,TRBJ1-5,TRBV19,TGTGCCAGTAAAATAGACAATAGCAATCAGCCCCAGCATTTT,CASKIDNSNQPQHF
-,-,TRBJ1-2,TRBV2,TGTGCCAGCAGCCGCGCCGGGAACTATGGCTACACCTTC,CASSRAGNYGYTF
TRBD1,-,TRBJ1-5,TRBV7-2,TGTGCCAGCAGCTTCGACAGGGGTAGCAATCAGCCCCAGCATTTT,CASSFDRGSNQPQHF
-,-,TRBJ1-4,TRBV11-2,TGTGCCAGCAGCTTCCAGGGTGGTAATGAAAAACTGTTTTTT,CASSFQGGNEKLFF
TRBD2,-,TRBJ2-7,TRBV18,TGTGCCAGCTCCCCTCGATCTGGTAGCGGGGGCTACGAGCAGTACTTC,CASSPRSGSGGYEQYF
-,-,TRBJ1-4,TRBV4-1,TGCGCCAGCAGCCAAGCCGTCAGGGGAAAACTGTTTTTT,CASSQAVRGKLFF
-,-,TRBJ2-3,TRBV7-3,TGTGCCAGCAGCTTGATGGGGCGGGGAACAGATACGCAGTATTTT,CASSLMGRGTDTQYF
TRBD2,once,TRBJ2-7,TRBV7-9,TGTGCCAGCAGCCGTCGACTAGCGGGAGACTACGAGCAGTACTTC,CASSRRLAGDYEQYF
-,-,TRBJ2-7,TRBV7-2,TGTGCCAGCAGCCCCGCTAGCGCGTTCTACTACGAGCAGTACTTC,CASSPASAFYYEQYF
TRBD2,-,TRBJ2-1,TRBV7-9,TGTGCCAGCAGCTCTAGCGGGAGGGCCCATTACAATGAGCAGTTCTTC,CASSSSGRAHYNEQFF
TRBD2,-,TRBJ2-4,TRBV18,TGTGCCAGCTCACCAGCGGGAGTTGGTAACATTCAGTACTTC,CASSPAGVGNIQYF
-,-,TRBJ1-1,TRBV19,TGTGCCAGTAGTCCCTCGGGGGGGAACACTGAAGCTTTCTTT,CASSPSGGNTEAFF
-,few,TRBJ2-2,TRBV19,TGTGCCACCGGACTCGCCGCCGCCGGGGAGCTGTTTTTT,CATGLAAAGELFF
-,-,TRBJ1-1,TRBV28,TGTGCCAGCAGATACAGGAGTATGAACACTGAAGCTTTCTTT,CASRYRSMNTEAFF
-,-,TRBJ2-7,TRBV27,TGTGCCAGCAGTGTGACTCAGGGCTACGAGCAGTACTTC,CASSVTQGYEQYF
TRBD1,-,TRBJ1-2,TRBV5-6,TGTGCCAGCAGGCCCGGGACAGGGGGCTATGGCTACACCTTC,CASRPGTGGYGYTF
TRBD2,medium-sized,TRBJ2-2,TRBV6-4,TGTGCCAGCAGTGACTCCCAAGCGGGAGGCGGGGAGCTGTTTTTT,CASSDSQAGGGELFF
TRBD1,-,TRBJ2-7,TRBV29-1,TGCAGCGTTGCGACAGGGGTCTACGAGCAGTACTTC,CSVATGVYEQYF
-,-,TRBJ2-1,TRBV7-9,TGTGCCAGCAGCTTAGCTCCGGCCGGGAATGAGCAGTTCTTC,CASSLAPAGNEQFF
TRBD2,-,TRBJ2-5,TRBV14,TGTGCCAGCAGCCAAGGGGCTAGCGGGACATGGGAGACCCAGTACTTC,CASSQGASGTWETQYF
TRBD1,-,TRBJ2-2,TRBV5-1,TGCGCCAGCAGACTTGGGACAGGGAATACCGGGGAGCTGTTTTTT,CASRLGTGNTGELFF
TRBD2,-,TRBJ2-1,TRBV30,TGTGCCTGGAGTCCGACTAGCGTTTACAATGAGCAGTTCTTC,CAWSPTSVYNEQFF
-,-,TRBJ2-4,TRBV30,TGTGCCTGGAGTGTACACCTAGCCAAAAACATTCAGTACTTC,CAWSVHLAKNIQYF
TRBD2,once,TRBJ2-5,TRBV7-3,TGTGCCAGCAGCTTACAGGGAGGGCAAGAGACCCAGTACTTC,CASSLQGGQETQYF
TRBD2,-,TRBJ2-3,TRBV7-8,TGTGCCAGCAGCTCCCTAGCGGGTCCCCAGTATTTT,CASSSLAGPQYF
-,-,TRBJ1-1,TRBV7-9,TGTTCCAGCAGCTCAGCGGACAAATTGAACACTGAAGCTTTCTTT,CSSSSADKLNTEAFF
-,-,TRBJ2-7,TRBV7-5,TGTGTCAGAAGCTTAGGGCGGGGCAGCTCCTACGAGCAGTACTTC,CVRSLGRGSSYEQYF
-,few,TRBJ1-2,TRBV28,TGTGCCAGCAGTTTATCAGGACTCGGTGGCTACACCTTC,CASSLSGLGGYTF
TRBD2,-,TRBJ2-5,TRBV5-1,TGCGCCAGCAGCTCTACCGGGGCGGGAGTAGAGACCCAGTACTTC,CASSSTGAGVETQYF
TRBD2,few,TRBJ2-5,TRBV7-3,TGTGCCAGCAGGCGGGAGGCTGGAGAGACCCAGTACTTC,CASRREAGETQYF
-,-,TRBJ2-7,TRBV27,TGTGCCAGTCGTAAGGTGGAGCCTTTCCACGAGCAGTACTTC,CASRKVEPFHEQYF
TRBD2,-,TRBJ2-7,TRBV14,TGTGCCAGCAGCCAAAAATCGGGACTAGCGGGAGGGATCTCCTACGAGCAGTACTTC,CASSQKSGLAGGISYEQYF
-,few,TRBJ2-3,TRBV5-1,TGCGCCAGCAGCGATGGCAGTTACACAGATACGCAGTATTTT,CASSDGSYTDTQYF
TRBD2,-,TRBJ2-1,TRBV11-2,TGTGCCAGCAGCTTCACCGGGACTAGCGGGAGTAACTCCTACAATGAGCAGTTCTTC,CASSFTGTSGSNSYNEQFF
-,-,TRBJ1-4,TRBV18,TGTGCCAGCTCACCTACAGGGATCAGTGCTAATGAAAAACTGTTTTTT,CASSPTGISANEKLFF
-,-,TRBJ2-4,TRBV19,TGTGCCAGTGGCGGGATCGGAGACAAAAACATTCAGTACTTC,CASGGIGDKNIQYF
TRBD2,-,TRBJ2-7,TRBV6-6,TGTGCCGTTCGGACTAGCGGGAGGGAGGAGCAGTACTTC,CAVRTSGREEQYF
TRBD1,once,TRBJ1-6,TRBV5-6,TGTGCCAGCAGCCCGCCTTTGACAGGGACCCTTCAGAATTCACCCCTCCACTTT,CASSPPLTGTLQNSPLHF
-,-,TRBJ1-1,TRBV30,TGTGCCTGGAGTGCAAGGAGAATGAACACTTTCAGGACAGAAGCTTTCTTT,CAWSARRMNTFRTEAFF
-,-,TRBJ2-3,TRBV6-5,TGTGCCAGCGCGTCCCCCAACACAGATACGCAGTATTTT,CASASPNTDTQYF
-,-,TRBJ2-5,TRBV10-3,TGTGCCATCAGTGAAAGTGGAGCGGAAACCCAGTACTTC,CAISESGAETQYF
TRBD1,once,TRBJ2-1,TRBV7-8,TGTGCCAGCAGCTTAGCGGGACAGGGGGCGTTCTTC,CASSLAGQGAFF
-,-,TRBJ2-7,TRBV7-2,TGTGCCAGCAGCTTAGCGGGGGGAATATACGAGCAGTACTTC,CASSLAGGIYEQYF
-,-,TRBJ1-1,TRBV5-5,TGTGCCAGCAGCGTGTCTCCCGGGCGGGACACTGAAGCTTTCTTT,CASSVSPGRDTEAFF
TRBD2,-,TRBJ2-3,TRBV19,TGTGCCAGTAGTATAGAGGGTAGCGGGAGTTCAGATACGCAGTATTTT,CASSIEGSGSSDTQYF
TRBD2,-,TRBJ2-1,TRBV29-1,TGCAGCGGGAGCGGGACTAGCTACAATGAGCAGTTCTTC,CSGSGTSYNEQFF
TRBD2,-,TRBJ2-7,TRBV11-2,TGTGCCAGCAGCTTTCTAGCGGGGAAAGGCTACGAGCAGTACTTC,CASSFLAGKGYEQYF